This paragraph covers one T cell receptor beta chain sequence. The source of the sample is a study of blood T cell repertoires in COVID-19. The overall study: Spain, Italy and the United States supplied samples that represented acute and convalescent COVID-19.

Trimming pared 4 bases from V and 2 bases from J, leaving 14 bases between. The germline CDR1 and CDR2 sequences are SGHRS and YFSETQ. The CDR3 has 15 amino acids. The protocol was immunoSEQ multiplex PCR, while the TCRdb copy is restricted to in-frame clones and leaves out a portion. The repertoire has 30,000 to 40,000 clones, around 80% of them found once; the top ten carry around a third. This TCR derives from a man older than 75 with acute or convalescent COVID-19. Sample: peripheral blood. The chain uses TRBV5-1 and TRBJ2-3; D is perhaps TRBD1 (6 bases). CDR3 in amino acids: CASSPAGDNTDTQYF. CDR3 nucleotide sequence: TGCGCCAGCAGCCCGGCAGGGGACAACACAGATACGCAGTATTTT.